This TCR beta chain derives from a study of T cell repertoires in cytomegalovirus infection. Study background: In the study, CMV epitopes included recently identified HLA-C-restricted and well-studied HLA-B-restricted ones. Based on public TCR beta signatures, there were indications of CMV infection and of a matching HLA type.

This clonotype was observed once. Its target is unknown. TCRdb passed the reads through MiXCR, listing each CDR3 protein once. The repertoire includes roughly 19,000 distinct CDR3 sequences, about 39% of them detected once, and around 96% sits in the top ten. Study outcomes and limitations: Totalled public TCR beta family frequency picked out people who carried CMV plus the relevant HLA. In two of eight donors, the top clonotype was HLA-C-restricted CMV-specific.

Trimming took off 4 bases at V and 0 bases at J, with 3 bases between the two ends. From germline, CDR1 is SGHNT and CDR2 YYREEE (reference sequence). CDR3 length equals 12 residues. The receptor was derived from a human donor in good health (CMV status not recorded). Some clones in this sample may be carry-over from other donors' samples. The material was CD8+ T cells from cultured PBMCs, obtained from culture after CMV antigen stimulation. The chain links TRBV5-4 to TRBJ2-3; D is unclear. The CDR3 DNA sequence: TGTGCCAGCAGCCATAGCACAGATACGCAGTATTTT. Translating gives CASSHSTDTQYF. The whole variable domain, filled in from reference TRBV5-4 and TRBJ2-3, reads ETGVTQSPTHLIKTRGQQVTLRCSSQSGHNTVSWYQQALGQGPQFIFQYYREEENGRGNFPPRFSGLQFPNYSSELNVNALELDDSALYLCASSHSTDTQYFGPGTRLTVL.